Given below is one T cell receptor beta chain in context. Amplification of TCR beta CDR3 regions used RNA as the template. In the first-round RT-PCR of the TCR CDR3, the HTBI primer set was used. TCRdb re-derived calls from the multiplex PCR reads in MiXCR, one entry per CDR3 protein. The sample includes fewer than 450,000 distinct CDR3 sequences, about 18% of them seen just once. V was trimmed by 2 bases and J by 4 bases, leaving 13 bases between them. CDR1 is SGHRS and CDR2 is YFSETQ in the germline V gene. The CDR3 sequence is 15 residues long. The data were obtained in a study of T cells in Graves' hyperthyroidism and ophthalmopathy.

The sequence was collected from a young man with Graves' ophthalmopathy. The sequenced material came from blood. The gene calls are TRBV5-1 and TRBJ2-1, with unresolved D. The CDR3 bases are TGCGCCAGCAGCTTTCCACTAAGGGAATACAATGAGCAGTTCTTC. This codes for CASSFPLREYNEQFF. Full variable domain (outside the CDR3, taken from reference TRBV5-1 and TRBJ2-1): KAGVTQTPRYLIKTRGQQVTLSCSPISGHRSVSWYQQTPGQGLQFLFEYFSETQRNKGNFPGRFSGRQFSNSRSEMNVSTLELGDSALYLCASSFPLREYNEQFFGPGTRLTVL.